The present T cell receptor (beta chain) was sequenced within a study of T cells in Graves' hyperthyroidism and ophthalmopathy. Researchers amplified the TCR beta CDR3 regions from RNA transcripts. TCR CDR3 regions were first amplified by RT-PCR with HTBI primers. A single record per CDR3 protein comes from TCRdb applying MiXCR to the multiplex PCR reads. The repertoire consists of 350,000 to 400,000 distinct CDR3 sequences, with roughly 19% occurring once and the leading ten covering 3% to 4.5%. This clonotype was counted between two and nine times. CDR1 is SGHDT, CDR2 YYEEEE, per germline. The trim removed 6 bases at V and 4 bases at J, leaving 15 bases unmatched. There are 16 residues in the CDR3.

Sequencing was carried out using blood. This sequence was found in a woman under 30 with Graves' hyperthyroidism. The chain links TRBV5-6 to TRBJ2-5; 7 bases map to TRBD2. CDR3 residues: CASTRSSGGRRETQYF. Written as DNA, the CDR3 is TGTGCCAGCACTCGGTCGTCGGGGGGTCGTCGAGAGACCCAGTACTTC.